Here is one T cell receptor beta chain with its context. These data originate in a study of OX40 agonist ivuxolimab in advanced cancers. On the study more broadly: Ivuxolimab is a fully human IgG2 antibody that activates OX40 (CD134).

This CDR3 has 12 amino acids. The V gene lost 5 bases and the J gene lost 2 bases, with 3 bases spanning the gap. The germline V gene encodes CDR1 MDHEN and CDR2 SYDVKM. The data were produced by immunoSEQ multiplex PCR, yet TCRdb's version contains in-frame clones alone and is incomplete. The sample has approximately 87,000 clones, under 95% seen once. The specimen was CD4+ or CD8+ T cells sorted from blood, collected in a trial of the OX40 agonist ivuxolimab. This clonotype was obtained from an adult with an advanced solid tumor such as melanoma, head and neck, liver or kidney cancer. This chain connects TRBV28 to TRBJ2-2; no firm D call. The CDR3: CASSLNTGELFF. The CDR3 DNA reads TGTGCCAGCAGTCTTAACACCGGGGAGCTGTTTTTT.